Listed below are T cell receptor beta chains from one sample, sequenced in a study of T-cell memory formation after mild COVID-19. TCRdb recomputed calls from the 5' RACE reads with MiXCR, one row per CDR3 protein. Of about 320,000 distinct CDR3 sequences listed, 14% were seen once; the top ten hold roughly a fifth. Sequenced sample: PBMCs or a T cell subset sorted from them (not recorded which). The receptors originated from a man younger than 35 who had mild COVID-19 (a few samples of this study predate the infection). Cell type and time point are not known. Both conserved end residues are part of each CDR3. A D gene is named only where the DNA matches it firmly. Size values are once, few and many counts, or a class for expanded clones, and some rows have none.

abundance: -; j_gene: TRBJ2-7; d_gene: TRBD1; v_gene: TRBV29-1; len: 13; CDR3aa: CSVRTGGNYEQYF; CDR3nt: TGCAGCGTTCGAACAGGGGGGAACTACGAGCAGTACTTC
abundance: many; j_gene: TRBJ1-3; d_gene: TRBD1; v_gene: TRBV28; len: 15; CDR3aa: CASSDRGLSGNTIYF; CDR3nt: TGTGCCAGCAGTGACAGGGGGCTCTCTGGAAACACCATATATTTT
abundance: few; j_gene: TRBJ1-2; d_gene: TRBD1; v_gene: TRBV5-1; len: 14; CDR3aa: CASSFTGQGYGYTF; CDR3nt: TGCGCCAGCAGCTTTACGGGACAGGGTTATGGCTACACCTTC
abundance: few; j_gene: TRBJ2-7; d_gene: TRBD1; v_gene: TRBV29-1; len: 14; CDR3aa: CSVEGGQGSYEQYF; CDR3nt: TGCAGCGTTGAAGGGGGACAGGGCTCCTACGAGCAGTACTTC
abundance: -; j_gene: TRBJ1-1; d_gene: -; v_gene: TRBV4-1; len: 13; CDR3aa: CASSRAGGIEAFF; CDR3nt: TGCGCCAGCAGCCGAGCTGGGGGGATAGAAGCTTTCTTT
abundance: -; j_gene: TRBJ1-6; d_gene: -; v_gene: TRBV6-6; len: 14; CDR3aa: CASSFQTYFPPLHF; CDR3nt: TGTGCCAGCAGTTTCCAGACCTACTTTCCACCCCTCCACTTT
abundance: few; j_gene: TRBJ2-3; d_gene: -; v_gene: TRBV12-3/TRBV12-4; len: 14; CDR3aa: CASSLRTMPDTQYF; CDR3nt: TGTGCCAGCAGTTTGCGGACTATGCCAGATACGCAGTATTTT
abundance: -; j_gene: TRBJ2-2; d_gene: -; v_gene: TRBV2; len: 14; CDR3aa: CASSTDSNTGELFF; CDR3nt: TGTGCCAGCAGTACGGACTCGAACACCGGGGAGCTGTTTTTT
abundance: -; j_gene: TRBJ1-1; d_gene: -; v_gene: TRBV13; len: 14; CDR3aa: CASSNLGGGTEAFF; CDR3nt: TGTGCCAGCAGTAACTTAGGGGGGGGCACTGAAGCTTTCTTT
abundance: few; j_gene: TRBJ2-1; d_gene: -; v_gene: TRBV6-6; len: 15; CDR3aa: CASSYLTARYNEQFF; CDR3nt: TGTGCCAGCAGTTACTTGACGGCGAGGTACAATGAGCAGTTCTTC
abundance: many; j_gene: TRBJ2-5; d_gene: TRBD2; v_gene: TRBV5-1; len: 16; CDR3aa: CASSIGVAGRQETQYF; CDR3nt: TGCGCCAGCAGCATCGGGGTAGCGGGGCGCCAAGAGACCCAGTACTTC
abundance: few; j_gene: TRBJ2-5; d_gene: TRBD1; v_gene: TRBV14; len: 15; CDR3aa: CASSHSDRGAETQYF; CDR3nt: TGTGCCAGCAGCCATAGCGACAGGGGCGCCGAGACCCAGTACTTC
abundance: few; j_gene: TRBJ2-1; d_gene: TRBD2; v_gene: TRBV5-1; len: 19; CDR3aa: CASSSPERRLAGAYNEQFF; CDR3nt: TGCGCCAGCAGCTCCCCCGAACGGCGACTAGCGGGTGCCTACAATGAGCAGTTCTTC
abundance: -; j_gene: TRBJ2-3; d_gene: -; v_gene: TRBV7-8; len: 14; CDR3aa: CASSFQRSTDTQYF; CDR3nt: TGTGCCAGCAGCTTTCAACGAAGCACAGATACGCAGTATTTT
abundance: -; j_gene: TRBJ1-1; d_gene: -; v_gene: TRBV4-3; len: 13; CDR3aa: CASSQDSGREAFF; CDR3nt: TGCGCCAGCAGCCAAGATTCAGGCCGAGAAGCTTTCTTT
abundance: -; j_gene: TRBJ2-3; d_gene: -; v_gene: TRBV6-5; len: 15; CDR3aa: CASSYQGQHTDTQYF; CDR3nt: TGTGCCAGCAGTTACCAAGGACAGCACACAGATACGCAGTATTTT
abundance: -; j_gene: TRBJ2-2; d_gene: TRBD1; v_gene: TRBV12-3/TRBV12-4; len: 15; CDR3aa: CASSLQGAVTGELFF; CDR3nt: TGTGCCAGCAGTTTACAGGGGGCGGTCACCGGGGAGCTGTTTTTT
abundance: few; j_gene: TRBJ2-1; d_gene: TRBD2; v_gene: TRBV5-4; len: 16; CDR3aa: CASSLASGGGYNEQFF; CDR3nt: TGTGCCAGCAGCCTGGCTAGCGGGGGGGGTTACAATGAGCAGTTCTTC
abundance: -; j_gene: TRBJ1-2; d_gene: TRBD1; v_gene: TRBV29-1; len: 9; CDR3aa: CSVDRDSSF; CDR3nt: TGCAGCGTTGATCGGGACAGCTCTTTC
abundance: few; j_gene: TRBJ1-6; d_gene: TRBD1; v_gene: TRBV4-2; len: 18; CDR3aa: CASSPALGENRGGSPLHF; CDR3nt: TGTGCCAGCAGCCCAGCCCTGGGTGAGAACAGGGGAGGTTCACCCCTCCACTTT
abundance: -; j_gene: TRBJ2-3; d_gene: TRBD1; v_gene: TRBV4-1; len: 15; CDR3aa: CASSPLGQGSDTQYF; CDR3nt: TGCGCCAGCAGCCCACTGGGACAGGGCTCAGATACGCAGTATTTT
abundance: few; j_gene: TRBJ2-5; d_gene: TRBD1; v_gene: TRBV20-1; len: 16; CDR3aa: CSARTGQARWEETQYF; CDR3nt: TGCAGTGCTAGAACAGGACAGGCGCGATGGGAAGAGACCCAGTACTTC
abundance: -; j_gene: TRBJ2-1; d_gene: TRBD2; v_gene: TRBV10-3; len: 14; CDR3aa: CAIDRGGEDNEQFF; CDR3nt: TGTGCCATCGACCGGGGGGGCGAGGACAATGAGCAGTTCTTC
abundance: few; j_gene: TRBJ2-4; d_gene: -; v_gene: TRBV28; len: 14; CDR3aa: CASSPLGVKNIQYF; CDR3nt: TGTGCCAGCAGCCCCCTGGGGGTTAAAAACATTCAGTACTTC
abundance: -; j_gene: TRBJ2-5; d_gene: -; v_gene: TRBV4-3; len: 14; CDR3aa: CASSLQGGKETQYF; CDR3nt: TGCGCCAGCAGCCTCCAGGGCGGGAAGGAGACCCAGTACTTC
abundance: -; j_gene: TRBJ1-1; d_gene: -; v_gene: TRBV20-1; len: 14; CDR3aa: CSGVVGSLNTEAFF; CDR3nt: TGCAGTGGAGTCGTGGGTAGCCTGAACACTGAAGCTTTCTTT
abundance: once; j_gene: TRBJ1-5; d_gene: -; v_gene: TRBV12-3/TRBV12-4; len: 16; CDR3aa: CASSFGVGRINQPQHF; CDR3nt: TGTGCCAGCAGTTTCGGGGTGGGCAGGATAAATCAGCCCCAGCATTTT
abundance: -; j_gene: TRBJ2-2; d_gene: -; v_gene: TRBV2; len: 13; CDR3aa: CARGPGGAGELFF; CDR3nt: TGTGCCCGAGGTCCAGGAGGTGCCGGGGAGCTGTTTTTT
abundance: -; j_gene: TRBJ1-1; d_gene: -; v_gene: TRBV7-8; len: 16; CDR3aa: CASREGRASGVTEAFF; CDR3nt: TGTGCCAGCAGGGAGGGGAGGGCCAGCGGGGTCACTGAAGCTTTCTTT
abundance: few; j_gene: TRBJ1-4; d_gene: -; v_gene: TRBV18; len: 14; CDR3aa: CASSPQQANEKLFF; CDR3nt: TGTGCCAGCTCACCACAGCAGGCTAATGAAAAACTGTTTTTT
abundance: -; j_gene: TRBJ1-5; d_gene: -; v_gene: TRBV12-3/TRBV12-4; len: 14; CDR3aa: CASSYSYGDQPQHF; CDR3nt: TGTGCCAGCAGTTACTCGTACGGCGATCAGCCCCAGCATTTT
abundance: -; j_gene: TRBJ2-5; d_gene: -; v_gene: TRBV2; len: 13; CDR3aa: CASSESPWETQYF; CDR3nt: TGTGCCAGCAGTGAAAGTCCGTGGGAGACCCAGTACTTC
abundance: few; j_gene: TRBJ1-1; d_gene: -; v_gene: TRBV7-9; len: 13; CDR3aa: CASSLWGGTEAFF; CDR3nt: TGTGCCAGCAGCCTCTGGGGTGGCACTGAAGCTTTCTTT
abundance: many; j_gene: TRBJ2-1; d_gene: TRBD1; v_gene: TRBV12-3/TRBV12-4; len: 18; CDR3aa: CASSFGDPGTGAGNEQFF; CDR3nt: TGTGCCAGCAGTTTCGGGGACCCCGGGACAGGGGCGGGAAATGAGCAGTTCTTC
abundance: many; j_gene: TRBJ2-7; d_gene: -; v_gene: TRBV7-2; len: 13; CDR3aa: CASTSHPSYEQYF; CDR3nt: TGTGCCAGCACCTCCCATCCCTCCTACGAGCAGTACTTC
abundance: -; j_gene: TRBJ1-2; d_gene: -; v_gene: TRBV28; len: 13; CDR3aa: CASSPYGGYGYTF; CDR3nt: TGTGCCAGCAGCCCGTACGGGGGGTATGGCTACACCTTC
abundance: many; j_gene: TRBJ2-3; d_gene: TRBD2; v_gene: TRBV12-3/TRBV12-4; len: 18; CDR3aa: CASSPPLRLAGALGTQYF; CDR3nt: TGTGCCAGCAGTCCCCCACTTCGACTAGCGGGGGCCCTAGGGACGCAGTATTTT
abundance: -; j_gene: TRBJ1-1; d_gene: -; v_gene: TRBV4-1; len: 15; CDR3aa: CASSQGGGGYTEAFF; CDR3nt: TGCGCCAGCAGCCAGGGGGGCGGGGGATACACTGAAGCTTTCTTT
abundance: -; j_gene: TRBJ2-7; d_gene: -; v_gene: TRBV5-1; len: 14; CDR3aa: CASSLGEHSGEQYF; CDR3nt: TGCGCCAGCAGCTTGGGGGAACATTCCGGGGAGCAGTACTTC
abundance: few; j_gene: TRBJ2-5; d_gene: -; v_gene: TRBV7-9; len: 12; CDR3aa: CASSLISETQYF; CDR3nt: TGTGCCAGCAGCTTAATATCGGAGACCCAGTACTTC
abundance: -; j_gene: TRBJ2-4; d_gene: -; v_gene: TRBV3-1; len: 16; CDR3aa: CASSQRPGRYKNIQYF; CDR3nt: TGTGCCAGCAGCCAGCGTCCCGGACGGTACAAAAACATTCAGTACTTC
abundance: few; j_gene: TRBJ2-5; d_gene: TRBD1; v_gene: TRBV12-3/TRBV12-4; len: 15; CDR3aa: CASSFAGQGLETQYF; CDR3nt: TGTGCCAGCAGTTTCGCCGGACAGGGGTTAGAGACCCAGTACTTC
abundance: -; j_gene: TRBJ1-1; d_gene: TRBD1; v_gene: TRBV11-2; len: 15; CDR3aa: CASKPIQGVGAEAFF; CDR3nt: TGTGCCAGCAAACCCATACAGGGGGTGGGCGCTGAAGCTTTCTTT